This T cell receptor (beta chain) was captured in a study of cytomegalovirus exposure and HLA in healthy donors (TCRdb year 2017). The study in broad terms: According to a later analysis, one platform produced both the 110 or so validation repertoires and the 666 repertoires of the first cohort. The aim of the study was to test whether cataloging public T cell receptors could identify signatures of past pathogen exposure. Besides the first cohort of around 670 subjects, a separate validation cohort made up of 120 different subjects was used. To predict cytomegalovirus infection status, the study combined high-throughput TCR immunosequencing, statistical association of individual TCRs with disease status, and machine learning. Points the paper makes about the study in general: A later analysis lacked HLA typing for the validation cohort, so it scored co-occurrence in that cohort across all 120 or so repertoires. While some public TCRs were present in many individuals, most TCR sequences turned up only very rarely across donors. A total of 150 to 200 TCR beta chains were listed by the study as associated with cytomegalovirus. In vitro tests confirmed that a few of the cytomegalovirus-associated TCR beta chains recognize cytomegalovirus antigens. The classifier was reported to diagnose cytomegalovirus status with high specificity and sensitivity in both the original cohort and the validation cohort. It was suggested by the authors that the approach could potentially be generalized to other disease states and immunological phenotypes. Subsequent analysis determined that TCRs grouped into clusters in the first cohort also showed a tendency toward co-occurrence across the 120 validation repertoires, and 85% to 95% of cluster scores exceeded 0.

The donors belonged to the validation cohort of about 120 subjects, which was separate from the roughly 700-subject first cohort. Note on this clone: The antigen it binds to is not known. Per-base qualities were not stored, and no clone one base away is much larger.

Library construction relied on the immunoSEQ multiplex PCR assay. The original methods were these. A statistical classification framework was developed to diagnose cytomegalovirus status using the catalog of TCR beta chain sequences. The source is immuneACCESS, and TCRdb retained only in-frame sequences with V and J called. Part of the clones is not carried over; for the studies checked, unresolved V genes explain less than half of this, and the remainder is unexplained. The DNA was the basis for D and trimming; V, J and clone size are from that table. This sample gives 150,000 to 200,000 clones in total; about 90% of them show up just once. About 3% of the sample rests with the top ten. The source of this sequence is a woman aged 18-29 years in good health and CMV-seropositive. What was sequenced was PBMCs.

CDR3 sequence: CAWSDGRDEKLFF. The bases are TGTGCCTGGAGTGACGGGAGGGATGAAAAACTGTTTTTT. The rearrangement combines TRBV30 with TRBJ1-4; the D gene is unclear. V is clipped by 1 base and J by 6 bases, and the sequence between their germline boundaries is 9 bases long. The germline V gene (reference sequence) supplies CDR1 GTSNPN and CDR2 SVGIG. The CDR3 contains 13 residues, cysteine and phenylalanine counted. Only the CDR3 DNA is retained, 39 bases long and in frame from the first base. Where the CDR3 stops, the reference TRBV30 and TRBJ1-4 genes take over; the full variable domain is SQTIHQWPATLVQPVGSPLSLECTVEGTSNPNLYWYRQAAGRGLQLLFYSVGIGQISSEVPQNLSASRPQDRQFILSSKKLLLSDSGFYLCAWSDGRDEKLFFGSGTQLSVL.